Detailed here is one T cell receptor beta chain. The data derive from a study of cytomegalovirus exposure and HLA in healthy donors. The PCR ran on 60 Vbeta and 13 Jbeta primers. The method was immunoSEQ multiplex PCR; TCRdb's version includes in-frame clones alone and lacks a portion of them. The table shows roughly 130,000 clones, with about 80% occurring only once. Trimming pared 0 bases from V and 9 bases from J, leaving 10 bases between. This CDR3 comprises 13 residues. Per germline, CDR1 SGHRS and CDR2 YFSETQ. The sequence came from a male donor in good health and CMV-seronegative. The chain carries TRBV5-1 and TRBJ2-1; TRBD2 might be the D (5 bases). Sequencing was carried out using PBMCs. The CDR3 reads CASSLVRGGEQFF. The CDR3 nucleotides read TGCGCCAGCAGCTTGGTACGGGGTGGTGAGCAGTTCTTC.